This passage covers 10 T cell receptor beta chains from one sample sequenced in a study of blood T cell repertoires in COVID-19. Clones were read by immunoSEQ multiplex PCR, and TCRdb kept only the in-frame ones, dropping some. The sample lists approximately 350,000 clones; around 83% were seen once. Sample: peripheral blood. These receptors were obtained from a man between 25 and 39 years old with active or convalescent COVID-19.

The genes are TRBV6-2 or TRBV6-3 and TRBJ2-3, with 10 bases lining up with TRBD2. The CDR3 covers 15 residues. J gave up 4 bases and V 2 bases, and 3 bases lay outside the gene matches. Germline CDR1 and CDR2: MNHEY and SVGEGT. The CDR3 coding sequence is TGTGCCAGCAGTTACCCTGGACTAGCGGCAGATACGCAGTATTTT. Translated, it gives CASSYPGLAADTQYF.

The rearrangement links TRBV4-2 to TRBJ2-7; perhaps TRBD1 as D (5 bases). From germline, CDR1 is LGHNA and CDR2 YNFKEQ. V was clipped by 1 base and J by 4 bases, with 8 bases between them. The CDR3 is made up of 13 amino acids. The CDR3 bases are TGTGCCAGCAGCCAAGGACAGAGGTACGAGCAGTACTTC. It is translated as CASSQGQRYEQYF.

The rearrangement links TRBV24-1 to TRBJ2-5; 8 positions agree with TRBD1. Germline V gene data show CDR1 as KGHDR and CDR2 as SFDVKD. The junction had 9 bases not matched to a gene; V was cut back by 1 base and J by 3 bases. The CDR3 is 17 residues long. The CDR3 DNA sequence: TGTGCCACCAGTGATTTCCGAGGACAGGGTGGGAAAGAGACCCAGTACTTC. Its translation: CATSDFRGQGGKETQYF.

The rearrangement uses TRBV9 and TRBJ2-7; unclear D gene. This CDR3 region has 16 residues. The ends were cut back, 3 bases at V and 4 bases at J, with 20 bases in the middle. Germline V gene sequence: CDR1 SGDLS, CDR2 YYNGEE. In nucleotides, the CDR3 is TGTGCCAGCAGCGAATTCCTCTTTGCGGAAATTTACGAGCAGTACTTC. As protein: CASSEFLFAEIYEQYF.

The sample holds a few counts of this clone. This chain joins TRBV7-2 and TRBJ1-3; D gene ambiguous. This CDR3 is built from 14 residues. Trimming took off 2 bases at V and 0 bases at J, with 5 bases between the two ends. Per germline, CDR1 SGHTA and CDR2 FQGNSA. The CDR3 reads CASSLRSSGNTIYF. The CDR3 nucleotides are TGTGCCAGCAGCTTACGGAGCTCTGGAAACACCATATATTTT. Variable domain in full (rest from reference TRBV7-2 and TRBJ1-3): GAGVSQSPSNKVTEKGKDVELRCDPISGHTALYWYRQSLGQGLEFLIYFQGNSAPDKSGLPSDRFSAERTGGSVSTLTIQRTQQEDSAVYLCASSLRSSGNTIYFGEGSWLTVV.

CDR3 protein: CASSPGTHGYTF. The CDR3 nucleotides are TGTGCCAGCAGTCCCGGGACACATGGCTACACCTTC. The chain recombines TRBV25-1 with TRBJ1-2; D perhaps matches TRBD1 (6 bases). Germline V gene sequence: CDR1 MGHDK, CDR2 SYGVNS. This CDR3 has 12 residues. Between the trimmed V and J ends, which lost 5 bases and 6 bases, there was a span of 10 bases.

The V and J genes are TRBV12-3 or TRBV12-4 and TRBJ2-1, with a tentative D call TRBD2 (5 bases). Trimming shortened V by 6 bases and J by 1 base, and 7 bases separated the two germline ends. This CDR3 contains 13 residues. The CDR3 DNA reads TGTGCCAGCAGACCGGGATCCTACAATGAGCAGTTCTTC. Translated: CASRPGSYNEQFF.

J is TRBJ1-2 and V is TRBV9; D remains unclear. Per germline, CDR1 SGDLS and CDR2 YYNGEE. This CDR3 contains 17 residues. The V end was cut by 3 bases, the J end by 2 bases, with 20 bases between. Here the CDR3 DNA reads TGTGCCAGCAGCGAACAAGCCCAGGTCATTGGAAACTATGGCTACACCTTC. Translating it yields CASSEQAQVIGNYGYTF. Using reference TRBV9 and TRBJ1-2 for the parts outside the CDR3, the full variable domain is DSGVTQTPKHLITATGQRVTLRCSPRSGDLSVYWYQQSLDQGLQFLIQYYNGEERAKGNILERFSAQQFPDLHSELNLSSLELGDSALYFCASSEQAQVIGNYGYTFGSGTRLTVV.

The V and J genes are TRBV14 and TRBJ1-1; 8 bases are a match to TRBD1. V shed 8 bases and J 3 bases; nucleotides not matched to a gene: 5. This CDR3 comprises 13 residues. Germline-derived CDR1 and CDR2 are SGHDN and FVKESK. The CDR3 DNA follows: TGTGCCAGCGGGAGGACAGGGTACACTGAAGCTTTCTTT. Translating gives CASGRTGYTEAFF. The full variable domain, completed using reference TRBV14 and TRBJ1-1, is EAGVTQFPSHSVIEKGQTVTLRCDPISGHDNLYWYRRVMGKEIKFLLHFVKESKQDESGMPNNRFLAERTGGTYSTLKVQPAELEDSGVYFCASGRTGYTEAFFGQGTRLTVV.

This clone was counted a single time. The V gene is TRBV10-3, the J gene TRBJ2-1; the match to TRBD1 covers 9 bases. The CDR3 has 15 amino acids. Trimming at V came to 3 bases and at J to 4 bases, leaving 4 bases not matched to a gene. Germline V gene lookup returns CDR1 ENHRY and CDR2 SYGVKD. The CDR3 bases are TGTGCCATCAGTGAACAGGGGGCTACTTACAATGAGCAGTTCTTC. The encoded protein is CAISEQGATYNEQFF.